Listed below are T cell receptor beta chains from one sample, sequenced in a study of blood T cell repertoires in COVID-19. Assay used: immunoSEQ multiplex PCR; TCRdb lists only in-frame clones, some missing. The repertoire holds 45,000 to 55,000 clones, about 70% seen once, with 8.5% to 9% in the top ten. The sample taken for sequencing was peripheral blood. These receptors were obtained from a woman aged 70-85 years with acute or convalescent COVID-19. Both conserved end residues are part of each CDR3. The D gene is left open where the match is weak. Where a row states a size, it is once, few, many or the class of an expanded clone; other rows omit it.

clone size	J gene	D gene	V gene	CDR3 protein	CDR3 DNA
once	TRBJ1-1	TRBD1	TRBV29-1	CSVEDWEWGQGRVFF	TGCAGCGTTGAAGATTGGGAGTGGGGACAGGGGAGGGTTTTCTTT
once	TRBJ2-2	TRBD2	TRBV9	CASSVSRTSGGPNTGELFF	TGTGCCAGCAGCGTATCCCGGACTAGCGGGGGGCCAAACACCGGGGAGCTGTTTTTT
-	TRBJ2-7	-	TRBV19	CASQTTGSSYEQYF	TGTGCCAGTCAAACAACAGGCAGCTCCTACGAGCAGTACTTC
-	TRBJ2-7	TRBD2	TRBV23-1	CASSRKRKLAGVSYEQYF	TGCGCCAGCAGCCGAAAGAGGAAGCTAGCGGGAGTTTCCTACGAGCAGTACTTC
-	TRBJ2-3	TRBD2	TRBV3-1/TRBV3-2	CASSQEIALAGADTQYF	TGTGCCAGCAGCCAAGAGATTGCTCTAGCGGGGGCAGATACGCAGTATTTT
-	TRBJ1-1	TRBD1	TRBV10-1	CASSEYRGLTEAFF	TGCGCCAGCAGTGAGTACAGGGGGCTGACTGAAGCTTTCTTT
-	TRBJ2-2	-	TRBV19	CASHFTNTGELFF	TGTGCCAGTCACTTCACGAACACCGGGGAGCTGTTTTTT
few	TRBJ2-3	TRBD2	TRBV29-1	CSVGPGLAGGDARSDTQYF	TGCAGCGTTGGACCGGGACTAGCGGGGGGGGATGCGCGCTCAGATACGCAGTATTTT
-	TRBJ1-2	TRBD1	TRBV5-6	CASSNTGGYGYTF	TGTGCCAGCAGTAACACAGGGGGCTATGGCTACACCTTC
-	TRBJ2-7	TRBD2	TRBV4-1	CASSQRIGLDGEQYF	TGCGCCAGCAGCCAACGGATCGGACTAGACGGCGAGCAGTACTTC
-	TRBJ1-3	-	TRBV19	CASSTVDTGNTIYF	TGTGCCAGTAGTACGGTGGACACTGGAAACACCATATATTTT